These 19 T cell receptor beta chains came from one sample sequenced in a study of a mutant IDH1 vaccine in newly diagnosed glioma. Sequencing used immunoSEQ multiplex PCR; TCRdb keeps in-frame clones, though not all of them. The table has about 33,000 clones, about 82% seen once. Documented time point: week 35, safety follow-up. Every single dose of the vaccine, 300 ug of mutant IDH1 20-mer peptide, came with topical imiquimod. No antigen has been assigned to these receptors. The sample was PBMCs, taken from a glioma patient whose treatment included an IDH1 peptide vaccine. The receptors were gathered from a man aged 35 to 55 with glioma. Some clones in this sample may be carry-over from other donors' samples.

The chain joins TRBV4-2 to TRBJ2-1; 10 bases agree with TRBD2. This CDR3 comprises 17 residues. CDR1 is LGHNA and CDR2 is YNFKEQ in the germline V gene. After removal of 3 bases from V and 6 bases from J, the junction contained 11 bases not matched to a gene. The DNA of the CDR3 is TGTGCCAGCAGCCACGCTACCGGAGCGGGGGGGGTCAATGAGCAGTTCTTC. Its translation: CASSHATGAGGVNEQFF.

The chain carries TRBV10-1 and TRBJ2-1; the match to TRBD1 covers 9 bases. V lost 2 bases to trimming and J lost 4 bases; unmatched junction nucleotides: 0. There are 14 residues in the CDR3. Germline V lookup: CDR1 WNHNN, CDR2 SYGVQD (reference sequence). CDR3 bases: TGCGCCAGCAGTGAGGGACAGGGGTACAATGAGCAGTTCTTC. This encodes CASSEGQGYNEQFF.

The chain uses TRBV6-1 and TRBJ2-7; 9 bases align to TRBD1. With 3 bases clipped from V and 7 bases from J, the junction kept 13 bases outside the gene matches. CDR1 is MNHNS and CDR2 is SASEGT in the germline V gene. This CDR3 contains 16 residues. The CDR3 here is CASSDITGTGYREQYF. The DNA for the CDR3 is TGTGCCAGCAGTGATATAACCGGGACAGGGTATCGGGAGCAGTACTTC.

The rearrangement joins TRBV12-5 to TRBJ1-1, with 8 bases fitting TRBD1. Germline assignment: CDR1 LGHNT and CDR2 FRNRAP. The trim removed 2 bases at V and 6 bases at J, leaving 5 bases unmatched. CDR3 size: 14 residues. CDR3 DNA: TGTGCTAGTGGTTTGTCAGGGGGCTCAGCTGAAGCTTTCTTT. It encodes CASGLSGGSAEAFF. Drawing the rest from reference TRBV12-5 and TRBJ1-1, the complete variable domain is DARVTQTPRHKVTEMGQEVTMRCQPILGHNTVFWYRQTMMQGLELLAYFRNRAPLDDSGMPKDRFSAEMPDATLATLKIQPSEPRDSAVYFCASGLSGGSAEAFFGQGTRLTVV.

This clone was detected only a few times. The chain has TRBV29-1 and TRBJ2-7, with D unclear. The germline V gene encodes CDR1 SQVTM and CDR2 ANQGSEA. V was shortened by 5 bases and J by 3 bases, with 11 bases between the two germline ends. This CDR3 comprises 12 residues. The CDR3 bases are TGCAGCGTTCGAGACGGTCTCTACGAGCAGTACTTC. This sequence encodes CSVRDGLYEQYF.

This chain connects TRBV6-1 to TRBJ2-3, with D possibly called TRBD1 or TRBD2 (6 bases each). V dropped 6 bases and J dropped 1 base, with 14 bases sitting between them. Germline CDR1 and CDR2: MNHNS and SASEGT. This CDR3 contains 15 residues. CDR3 amino acids: CASSGGPTGTDTQYF. CDR3 nucleotide sequence: TGTGCCAGCAGCGGGGGCCCAACGGGCACAGATACGCAGTATTTT.

This chain's CDR3 is CSAWTEYGYTF. CDR3 sequence (DNA): TGCAGTGCTTGGACTGAATATGGCTACACCTTC. The chain recombines TRBV20-1 with TRBJ1-2, with D unclear. CDR1 is DFQATT and CDR2 is SNEGSKA in the germline V gene (reference sequence). Trimming took 5 bases from V and 5 from J, leaving 9 bases between them. The CDR3 spans 11 residues.

In this sample, this clone turned up a few times. V usage is TRBV4-3 and J usage is TRBJ1-1, with TRBD1 matching over 9 bases. Germline lookup yields CDR1 LGHNA and CDR2 YSLEER. The CDR3 spans 16 residues. V lost 1 base and J lost 4; bases outside the gene matches: 7. CDR3 coding DNA: TGCGCCAGCAGCCAAGTACAGGGGGCTATCGGCACTGAAGCTTTCTTT. Protein sequence: CASSQVQGAIGTEAFF.

This clone is labeled medium-sized (0.01 to 0.1%). The genes are TRBV30 and TRBJ1-4; D is ambiguous. V was trimmed by 5 bases and J by 8 bases, leaving 18 bases between them. The CDR3 is 14 amino acids. Germline values: CDR1 GTSNPN, CDR2 SVGIG (reference sequence). In DNA, the CDR3 is TGTGCCTGGGCCGTTGGGATATTAGGAGAAAAACTGTTTTTT. This translates into CAWAVGILGEKLFF. Supplemented by reference TRBV30 and TRBJ1-4, the full variable domain reads SQTIHQWPATLVQPVGSPLSLECTVEGTSNPNLYWYRQAAGRGLQLLFYSVGIGQISSEVPQNLSASRPQDRQFILSSKKLLLSDSGFYLCAWAVGILGEKLFFGSGTQLSVL.

The rearrangement uses TRBV18 and TRBJ2-2, with D unclear. Trimming pared 2 bases from V and 3 bases from J, leaving 7 bases between. This CDR3 region has 14 residues. Looked up from germline, CDR1 is KGHSH and CDR2 is LQKENI. The CDR3 here is CASSPRPYTGELFF. The CDR3 region has the DNA TGTGCCAGCTCACCAAGGCCGTACACCGGGGAGCTGTTTTTT. Supplemented by reference TRBV18 and TRBJ2-2, the full variable domain reads NAGVMQNPRHLVRRRGQEARLRCSPMKGHSHVYWYRQLPEEGLKFMVYLQKENIIDESGMPKERFSAEFPKEGPSILRIQQVVRGDSAAYFCASSPRPYTGELFFGEGSRLTVL.

This chain joins TRBV5-1 and TRBJ2-7; D is perhaps TRBD1 (6 bases). The CDR3 contains 14 residues. V lost 3 bases to trimming and J lost 3 bases, with 13 bases between them. Germline CDR1 reads SGHRS; CDR2 reads YFSETQ. CDR3 protein: CASSYSGHVYEQYF. The CDR3, as DNA: TGCGCCAGCAGCTACTCGGGACACGTCTACGAGCAGTACTTC.

The rearrangement joins TRBV10-2 to TRBJ1-2; unclear D gene. Trimming took off 3 bases at V and 4 bases at J, with 9 bases between the two ends. The CDR3 runs 13 residues. Germline assignment: CDR1 WSHSY and CDR2 SAAADI. The CDR3 sequence is CASSESARYGYTF. The DNA of the CDR3 is TGCGCCAGCAGTGAATCCGCGCGCTATGGCTACACCTTC.

The chain uses TRBV30 and TRBJ1-6; 7 nucleotides line up with TRBD1. Per germline, CDR1 GTSNPN and CDR2 SVGIG (reference sequence). V gave up 2 bases and J gave up 9 bases; unmatched junction bases: 10. The CDR3 runs 15 residues. The CDR3 spells CAWSRDSEGGSPLHF. The CDR3 bases are TGTGCCTGGAGTCGGGACAGTGAGGGAGGTTCACCCCTCCACTTT.

This chain joins TRBV2 and TRBJ1-2; 11 bases are shared with TRBD1. The CDR3 runs to 16 residues. The V gene end was trimmed by 3 bases and the J gene end by 5 bases; junction bases not matched to a gene: 8. Germline V gene lookup returns CDR1 SNHLY and CDR2 FYNNEI. CDR3 loop: CASSDPGQGERYGYTF. In DNA, the CDR3 is TGTGCCAGCAGTGACCCGGGACAGGGGGAGAGGTATGGCTACACCTTC.

The CDR3 protein is CASSYSANTEAFF. In DNA form, the CDR3 reads TGTGCCAGCAGTTACTCGGCGAACACTGAAGCTTTCTTT. The chain joins TRBV6-6 to TRBJ1-1; no clear D. The CDR3 sequence is 13 residues long. Germline-derived CDR1 and CDR2 are MNHNY and SVGAGI (reference sequence). V shed 0 bases and J shed 1 base, with 3 bases lying between them.

The chain uses TRBV30 and TRBJ2-6, with D unresolved. Trimming took off 4 bases at V and 1 base at J, with 5 bases between the two ends. The CDR3 extends over 13 amino acids. Germline CDR1 GTSNPN, CDR2 SVGIG (reference sequence). CDR3 bases: TGTGCCTGGACTCGTTCTGGGGCCAACGTCCTGACTTTC. It codes for CAWTRSGANVLTF.

The rearrangement uses TRBV5-6 and TRBJ1-1; 7 bases agree with TRBD1. V was pared by 6 bases and J by 1 base, with 6 bases of the junction left unmatched. CDR1 is SGHDT, CDR2 YYEEEE, per germline. The CDR3 is 14 residues long. This chain's CDR3 is CASIAGTANTEAFF. CDR3 sequence (DNA): TGTGCCAGCATCGCCGGGACAGCGAACACTGAAGCTTTCTTT.

The rearrangement links TRBV5-6 to TRBJ2-3; D unclear. Trimming removed 3 bases at V and 7 bases at J, with 9 bases between. This CDR3 spans 12 amino acids. In germline, CDR1 is SGHDT, CDR2 YYEEEE. The CDR3 protein is CASSWSGNTQYF. CDR3 coding DNA: TGTGCCAGCAGCTGGAGTGGGAATACGCAGTATTTT.

The chain has TRBV5-1 and TRBJ1-4; 8 bases agree with TRBD1. The CDR3 runs to 15 residues. Trimming cost V 4 bases and J 2 bases; bases outside gene matches: 4. Germline V gene data show CDR1 as SGHRS and CDR2 as YFSETQ. The CDR3 DNA reads TGCGCCAGCAGCCGGACAGGGTCTACTAATGAAAAACTGTTTTTT. This codes for CASSRTGSTNEKLFF.